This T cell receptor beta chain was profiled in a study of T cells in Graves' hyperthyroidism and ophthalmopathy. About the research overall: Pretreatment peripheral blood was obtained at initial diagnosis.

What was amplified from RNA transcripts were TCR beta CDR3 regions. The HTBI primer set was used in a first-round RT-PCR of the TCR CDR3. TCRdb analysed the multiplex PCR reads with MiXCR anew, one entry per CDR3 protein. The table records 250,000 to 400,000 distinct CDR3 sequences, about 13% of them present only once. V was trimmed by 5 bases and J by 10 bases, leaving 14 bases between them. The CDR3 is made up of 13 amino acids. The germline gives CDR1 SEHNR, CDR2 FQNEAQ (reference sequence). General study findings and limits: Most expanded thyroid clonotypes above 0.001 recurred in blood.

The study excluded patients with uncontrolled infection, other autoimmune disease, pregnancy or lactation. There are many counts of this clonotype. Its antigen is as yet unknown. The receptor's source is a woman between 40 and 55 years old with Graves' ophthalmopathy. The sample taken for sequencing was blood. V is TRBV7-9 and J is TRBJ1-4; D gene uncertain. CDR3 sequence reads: CASSPASGGKLFF. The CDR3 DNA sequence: TGTGCCAGCAGCCCAGCGTCGGGTGGAAAACTGTTTTTT.